The rows below give T cell receptor beta chains drawn from one sample of a study of blood T cell repertoires in COVID-19. TCRdb's copy holds only in-frame clones and misses some; the assay was immunoSEQ multiplex PCR. This sample has 90,000 to 120,000 clones, with around 80% found just once. The material sequenced was peripheral blood. The receptor set was obtained from an older man with acute or convalescent COVID-19. Both conserved end residues are part of each CDR3. Fields, in order: CDR3 protein, CDR3 DNA, V gene, D gene, J gene, clone size. D genes are given only for firm matches. A clone size is listed for some rows: how often the clone was seen (once, few, many), or a class if it is expanded.

CDR3aa: CASSRYGTVNTGELFF
CDR3nt: TGTGCCAGCAGCCGCTACGGGACAGTGAACACCGGGGAGCTGTTTTTT
v_gene: TRBV7-3
d_gene: TRBD1
j_gene: TRBJ2-2
abundance: NA

CDR3aa: CASSLDLDTSSYNEQFF
CDR3nt: TGTGCCAGCAGCTTAGATCTAGATACCAGCTCCTACAATGAGCAGTTCTTC
v_gene: TRBV11-2
d_gene: NA
j_gene: TRBJ2-1
abundance: NA

CDR3aa: CASSLSMGRVRAGGQPQHF
CDR3nt: TGTGCCAGCAGTTTATCGATGGGTCGGGTAAGGGCCGGAGGGCAGCCCCAGCATTTT
v_gene: TRBV27
d_gene: NA
j_gene: TRBJ1-5
abundance: NA

CDR3aa: CASSARGQGGEQYF
CDR3nt: TGCGCCAGCAGCGCGAGAGGACAGGGTGGGGAGCAGTACTTC
v_gene: TRBV5-1
d_gene: TRBD1
j_gene: TRBJ2-7
abundance: NA

CDR3aa: CSVGPSTDTQYF
CDR3nt: TGCAGCGTTGGGCCTAGCACAGATACGCAGTATTTT
v_gene: TRBV29-1
d_gene: NA
j_gene: TRBJ2-3
abundance: NA

CDR3aa: CASSRQSGGVQETQYF
CDR3nt: TGTGCCAGCAGCCGCCAAAGCGGGGGCGTTCAAGAGACCCAGTACTTC
v_gene: TRBV4-2
d_gene: TRBD2
j_gene: TRBJ2-5
abundance: NA

CDR3aa: CASSPTRQFKNIQYF
CDR3nt: TGTGCCAGCAGCCCGACTAGGCAGTTTAAAAACATTCAGTACTTC
v_gene: TRBV6-5
d_gene: NA
j_gene: TRBJ2-4
abundance: NA

CDR3aa: CASSPDSPYGYTF
CDR3nt: TGCGCCAGCAGCCCTGACAGCCCGTATGGCTACACCTTC
v_gene: TRBV5-1
d_gene: NA
j_gene: TRBJ1-2
abundance: NA

CDR3aa: CASSEGNSPLHF
CDR3nt: TGTGCCAGCAGTGAAGGCAATTCACCCCTCCACTTT
v_gene: TRBV25-1
d_gene: NA
j_gene: TRBJ1-6
abundance: NA

CDR3aa: CASSPLQGHTEAFF
CDR3nt: TGTGCCAGCTCACCACTACAGGGACACACTGAAGCTTTCTTT
v_gene: TRBV18
d_gene: NA
j_gene: TRBJ1-1
abundance: NA

CDR3aa: CASSSRSGTGNAEAFF
CDR3nt: TGTGCCAGCTCATCCCGATCCGGGACAGGGAACGCTGAAGCTTTCTTT
v_gene: TRBV18
d_gene: TRBD1
j_gene: TRBJ1-1
abundance: NA

CDR3aa: CASSAGFGYTF
CDR3nt: TGTGCCAGCTCAGCCGGGTTTGGCTACACCTTC
v_gene: TRBV18
d_gene: NA
j_gene: TRBJ1-2
abundance: NA

CDR3aa: CASSPLPTAGGGTDTQYF
CDR3nt: TGTGCCAGCTCACCCCTCCCCACGGCGGGGGGCGGGACAGATACGCAGTATTTT
v_gene: TRBV18
d_gene: TRBD2
j_gene: TRBJ2-3
abundance: NA

CDR3aa: CASSFFAGNTIYF
CDR3nt: TGTGCCAGCAGCTTCTTCGCTGGAAACACCATATATTTT
v_gene: TRBV11-1
d_gene: NA
j_gene: TRBJ1-3
abundance: NA

CDR3aa: CSVDQGASGELFF
CDR3nt: TGCAGCGTTGATCAGGGGGCGTCCGGGGAGCTGTTTTTT
v_gene: TRBV29-1
d_gene: TRBD1
j_gene: TRBJ2-2
abundance: NA

CDR3aa: CASSSQKLDGYTF
CDR3nt: TGTGCCAGCAGCTCACAGAAACTTGATGGCTACACCTTC
v_gene: TRBV7-9
d_gene: NA
j_gene: TRBJ1-2
abundance: once

CDR3aa: CASSGTSSSYEQYF
CDR3nt: TGTGCCAGCAGCGGGACATCGTCAAGCTACGAGCAGTACTTC
v_gene: TRBV6-2/TRBV6-3
d_gene: NA
j_gene: TRBJ2-7
abundance: NA

CDR3aa: CASSLGVSDRITYEQYF
CDR3nt: TGTGCCAGCAGCTTAGGGGTCTCTGACAGGATTACCTACGAGCAGTACTTC
v_gene: TRBV7-2
d_gene: NA
j_gene: TRBJ2-7
abundance: NA

CDR3aa: CATGTGDNSGANVLTF
CDR3nt: TGTGCCACCGGGACAGGCGACAACTCTGGGGCCAACGTCCTGACTTTC
v_gene: TRBV5-4
d_gene: TRBD1
j_gene: TRBJ2-6
abundance: NA

CDR3aa: CASSEGRKNTGELFF
CDR3nt: TGTGCCAGCAGTGAGGGCAGGAAGAACACCGGGGAGCTGTTTTTT
v_gene: TRBV2
d_gene: NA
j_gene: TRBJ2-2
abundance: NA

CDR3aa: CASSGSGGGGYTF
CDR3nt: TGTGCCAGCAGCGGGAGTGGGGGAGGCGGCTACACCTTC
v_gene: TRBV7-3
d_gene: NA
j_gene: TRBJ1-2
abundance: NA

CDR3aa: CASSREPRSAAYEKLFF
CDR3nt: TGCGCCAGCAGCCGAGAACCAAGGTCTGCAGCGTATGAAAAACTGTTTTTT
v_gene: TRBV5-1
d_gene: NA
j_gene: TRBJ1-4
abundance: NA

CDR3aa: CSVERTSTDTQYF
CDR3nt: TGCAGCGTTGAACGAACTAGCACAGATACGCAGTATTTT
v_gene: TRBV29-1
d_gene: NA
j_gene: TRBJ2-3
abundance: once

CDR3aa: CASSPGGQGEQFF
CDR3nt: TGTGCCAGCAGCCCGGGGGGCCAAGGTGAGCAGTTCTTC
v_gene: TRBV5-6
d_gene: NA
j_gene: TRBJ2-1
abundance: NA

CDR3aa: CASTHRDSYNQPQHF
CDR3nt: TGTGCCAGTACTCACCGGGACAGCTACAATCAGCCCCAGCATTTT
v_gene: TRBV19
d_gene: TRBD1
j_gene: TRBJ1-5
abundance: NA

CDR3aa: CASRGQGASTDTQYF
CDR3nt: TGTGCCAGCAGGGGACAGGGGGCAAGCACAGATACGCAGTATTTT
v_gene: TRBV5-5
d_gene: TRBD1
j_gene: TRBJ2-3
abundance: NA

CDR3aa: CASSTTSGGAWDTQYF
CDR3nt: TGTGCCAGCAGCACCACTAGCGGGGGGGCTTGGGATACGCAGTATTTT
v_gene: TRBV11-2
d_gene: TRBD2
j_gene: TRBJ2-3
abundance: NA

CDR3aa: CASRPPGLGTEAFF
CDR3nt: TGTGCCAGCAGACCCCCAGGGCTCGGGACTGAAGCTTTCTTT
v_gene: TRBV6-5
d_gene: NA
j_gene: TRBJ1-1
abundance: NA

CDR3aa: CASSQTNTGELFF
CDR3nt: TGTGCCAGCAGTCAGACGAACACCGGGGAGCTGTTTTTT
v_gene: TRBV12-3/TRBV12-4
d_gene: NA
j_gene: TRBJ2-2
abundance: NA

CDR3aa: CASSSASGQINYGYTF
CDR3nt: TGTGCCAGCAGCTCAGCATCGGGACAGATTAACTATGGCTACACCTTC
v_gene: TRBV7-6
d_gene: TRBD1
j_gene: TRBJ1-2
abundance: NA

CDR3aa: CASSSDRVSETQYF
CDR3nt: TGTGCCAGCAGCTCAGACAGGGTGTCAGAGACCCAGTACTTC
v_gene: TRBV7-2
d_gene: TRBD1
j_gene: TRBJ2-5
abundance: NA

CDR3aa: CASSMGQSMNTEAFF
CDR3nt: TGTGCCAGTAGTATGGGGCAGTCCATGAACACTGAAGCTTTCTTT
v_gene: TRBV19
d_gene: NA
j_gene: TRBJ1-1
abundance: NA

CDR3aa: CASSSFGQSGTDTQYF
CDR3nt: TGTGCCAGCAGCTCCTTCGGACAGTCGGGCACAGATACGCAGTATTTT
v_gene: TRBV7-9
d_gene: NA
j_gene: TRBJ2-3
abundance: once

CDR3aa: CASSSLDRGLPEAFF
CDR3nt: TGTGCCAGCAGTTCACTCGACAGGGGGCTCCCTGAAGCTTTCTTT
v_gene: TRBV6-2/TRBV6-3
d_gene: TRBD1
j_gene: TRBJ1-1
abundance: once

CDR3aa: CASSLTQGWENNEQFF
CDR3nt: TGTGCCAGCAGCCTCACACAGGGTTGGGAAAACAATGAGCAGTTCTTC
v_gene: TRBV6-2/TRBV6-3
d_gene: NA
j_gene: TRBJ2-1
abundance: NA

CDR3aa: CASSPRHGGTDTQYF
CDR3nt: TGTGCCAGCAGCCCTCGCCACGGGGGCACAGATACGCAGTATTTT
v_gene: TRBV7-2
d_gene: NA
j_gene: TRBJ2-3
abundance: NA

CDR3aa: CASSKALYGWMRLRYEQYF
CDR3nt: TGTGCCAGCAGCAAAGCGCTTTATGGGTGGATGCGACTCCGCTACGAGCAGTACTTC
v_gene: TRBV21-1
d_gene: NA
j_gene: TRBJ2-7
abundance: NA

CDR3aa: CASSQDRGQGGTEAFF
CDR3nt: TGCGCCAGCAGCCAAGATCGGGGACAGGGGGGTACTGAAGCTTTCTTT
v_gene: TRBV4-1
d_gene: TRBD1
j_gene: TRBJ1-1
abundance: NA

CDR3aa: CASTFGTYNEKLFF
CDR3nt: TGTGCTAGTACTTTCGGGACTTATAATGAAAAACTGTTTTTT
v_gene: TRBV12-5
d_gene: NA
j_gene: TRBJ1-4
abundance: few

CDR3aa: CASSLGALGYTF
CDR3nt: TGTGCCAGCAGTTTAGGGGCCCTTGGCTACACCTTC
v_gene: TRBV12-3/TRBV12-4
d_gene: NA
j_gene: TRBJ1-2
abundance: NA

CDR3aa: CASSEQRQGGNTIYF
CDR3nt: TGTGCCAGCAGTGAACAGAGACAGGGTGGAAACACCATATATTTT
v_gene: TRBV25-1
d_gene: TRBD1
j_gene: TRBJ1-3
abundance: NA

CDR3aa: CASSQQLQDEQFF
CDR3nt: TGTGCCAGCAGCCAACAACTACAGGATGAGCAGTTCTTC
v_gene: TRBV3-1/TRBV3-2
d_gene: NA
j_gene: TRBJ2-1
abundance: NA

CDR3aa: CASSRGTNRLSYEQYF
CDR3nt: TGTGCCAGCAGCCGTGGGACTAACCGACTCTCCTACGAGCAGTACTTC
v_gene: TRBV7-9
d_gene: TRBD2
j_gene: TRBJ2-7
abundance: NA

CDR3aa: CASSGTDNQPQHF
CDR3nt: TGTGCCAGCAGTGGGACAGACAATCAGCCCCAGCATTTT
v_gene: TRBV2
d_gene: NA
j_gene: TRBJ1-5
abundance: NA

CDR3aa: CASMFRGSPLHF
CDR3nt: TGTGCCAGCATGTTTAGGGGATCACCCCTCCACTTT
v_gene: TRBV27
d_gene: NA
j_gene: TRBJ1-6
abundance: NA

CDR3aa: CAISAGTSGSEYEQYF
CDR3nt: TGTGCCATCAGTGCTGGGACTAGCGGATCCGAATACGAGCAGTACTTC
v_gene: TRBV10-3
d_gene: TRBD2
j_gene: TRBJ2-7
abundance: NA

CDR3aa: CASTSGEYNEQFF
CDR3nt: TGTGCCAGCACTAGCGGGGAGTACAATGAGCAGTTCTTC
v_gene: TRBV12-3/TRBV12-4
d_gene: TRBD2
j_gene: TRBJ2-1
abundance: NA

CDR3aa: CASSLVRDTQYF
CDR3nt: TGTGCCAGCAGCTTAGTGAGAGATACGCAGTATTTT
v_gene: TRBV7-6
d_gene: NA
j_gene: TRBJ2-3
abundance: NA